One and the same sample provided the 20 T cell receptor beta chains below, sequenced in a study of T cell responses to AZD1222 COVID-19 vaccine. Generated by immunoSEQ multiplex PCR, the TCRdb table keeps only in-frame clones and is missing some. Of some 150,000 clones listed, about nine tenths are singletons. Sequencing used peripheral blood, obtained on day 0 of AZD1222 vaccination. Every receptor here comes from an adult in good health.

V usage is TRBV5-8 and J usage is TRBJ1-4; 10 positions agree with TRBD1. CDR3 size: 17 residues. The V gene's germline CDR1 is SGHTS and CDR2 YDEGEE. J gave up 4 bases and V 4 bases, and 10 bases lay outside the gene matches. The CDR3 sequence is CASSRDRGLGYNEKLFF. The CDR3 DNA is TGTGCCAGCAGCCGGGACAGGGGCCTCGGGTATAATGAAAAACTGTTTTTT.

The chain joins TRBV5-6 to TRBJ2-6; 7 positions agree with TRBD1. The CDR3 extends over 16 amino acids. CDR1 and CDR2 (germline): SGHDT, YYEEEE. V shed 5 bases, J shed 0 bases, and the junction held 5 bases outside the gene matches. As DNA, the CDR3 is TGTGCCAGCAGTACAGGGGCGAGCTCTGGGGCCAACGTCCTGACTTTC. Residues: CASSTGASSGANVLTF.

V gene TRBV28 combines with J gene TRBJ1-5, with a tentative D call TRBD1 (5 bases). V was clipped by 2 bases and J by 5 bases, with 7 bases between them. Germline V gives CDR1 MDHEN, CDR2 SYDVKM. The CDR3 is 13 residues long. In nucleotides, the CDR3 is TGTGCCAGCAGTTTACAGGGAGATCAGCCCCAGCATTTT. Its protein product is CASSLQGDQPQHF.

The chain combines TRBV5-1 with TRBJ1-3, with 8 bases lining up with TRBD1. Germline lookup yields CDR1 SGHRS and CDR2 YFSETQ. V gave up 4 bases and J gave up 3 bases; unmatched junction bases: 6. The CDR3 contains 15 residues. The CDR3: CASSPGTGGGNTIYF. CDR3 nucleotide sequence: TGCGCCAGCAGCCCCGGGACAGGAGGTGGAAACACCATATATTTT.

V usage is TRBV7-3 and J usage is TRBJ1-1; D is unclear. The V gene lost 0 bases and the J gene lost 0 bases, with 5 bases spanning the gap. The V gene's germline CDR1 is SGHTA and CDR2 FQGTGA. The CDR3 extends over 14 amino acids. The CDR3 DNA reads TGTGCCAGCAGCTTAACGCTTTTGAACACTGAAGCTTTCTTT. It specifies CASSLTLLNTEAFF. The whole variable domain, filled in from reference TRBV7-3 and TRBJ1-1, reads GAGVSQTPSNKVTEKGKYVELRCDPISGHTALYWYRQSLGQGPEFLIYFQGTGAADDSGLPNDRFFAVRPEGSVSTLKIQRTERGDSAVYLCASSLTLLNTEAFFGQGTRLTVV.

The genes are TRBV12-3 or TRBV12-4 and TRBJ2-7; 13 positions match TRBD2. The ends lost 8 bases at V and 13 bases at J; junction bases unmatched: 8. The CDR3 length is 12 residues. The CDR3 DNA reads as TGTGCCAGCGTAGGGACTAGCGGGGAATTATACTTC. Its translation: CASVGTSGELYF.

The chain carries TRBV6-1 and TRBJ2-7; the D is unclear. Germline-derived CDR1 and CDR2 are MNHNS and SASEGT. There are 12 residues in the CDR3. The V and J ends lost 1 base and 6 bases respectively, with 7 bases between them. The chain's CDR3 is CASSEDGREQYF. The DNA of the CDR3 is TGTGCCAGCAGTGAAGATGGGCGCGAGCAGTACTTC.

V usage is TRBV29-1 and J usage is TRBJ2-7; D is perhaps TRBD1 (6 bases). The V end was cut by 5 bases, the J end by 2 bases, with 13 bases between. CDR1 and CDR2 from the germline V gene are SQVTM and ANQGSEA. The CDR3 sequence is 13 residues long. CDR3 DNA sequence: TGCAGCGTTATTGGTGGGACAACCTACGAGCAGTACTTC. This gives the protein CSVIGGTTYEQYF.

The chain joins TRBV18 to TRBJ1-1; D gene unclear. The germline CDR1 and CDR2 sequences are KGHSH and LQKENI. Trimming left V 2 bases short and J 6 bases short, with 10 bases between. The CDR3 spans 13 residues. The CDR3 bases are TGTGCCAGCTCACCAAGAAGCAGCGCTGAAGCTTTCTTT. Its translation: CASSPRSSAEAFF.

This chain links TRBV6-6 with TRBJ1-1; D not resolved. The ends were cut back, 2 bases at V and 0 bases at J, with 10 bases in the middle. CDR1 and CDR2 (germline): MNHNY, SVGAGI (reference sequence). CDR3 size: 15 residues. The CDR3: CASSYRPGLNTEAFF. CDR3 coding DNA: TGTGCCAGCAGTTACAGGCCCGGTTTGAACACTGAAGCTTTCTTT.

The V and J genes are TRBV19 and TRBJ1-1; the D gene is possibly TRBD1 (5 bases). The V end was cut by 4 bases, the J end by 9 bases, with 18 bases between. In germline, CDR1 is LNHDA, CDR2 SQIVND (reference sequence). The CDR3 extends over 14 amino acids. The CDR3 region has the DNA TGTGCCAGTAGTAGACCGGGACCCAACGTGCAAGCTTTCTTT. This translates into CASSRPGPNVQAFF.

This chain links TRBV18 with TRBJ1-4; D is perhaps TRBD1 (5 bases). Germline loops: CDR1 KGHSH, CDR2 LQKENI. Trimming cost V 0 bases and J 0 bases, with 8 bases left between them. The CDR3 is made up of 16 amino acids. The CDR3 loop reads CASSPPAGATNEKLFF. In nucleotides, the CDR3 is TGTGCCAGCTCACCACCTGCGGGGGCAACTAATGAAAAACTGTTTTTT. The entire variable domain, with the rest obtained from reference TRBV18 and TRBJ1-4, is as follows: NAGVMQNPRHLVRRRGQEARLRCSPMKGHSHVYWYRQLPEEGLKFMVYLQKENIIDESGMPKERFSAEFPKEGPSILRIQQVVRGDSAAYFCASSPPAGATNEKLFFGSGTQLSVL.

The chain has TRBV4-1 and TRBJ2-1; D tentatively reads TRBD1 or TRBD2 (6 bases each). Germline CDR1 is MGHRA and CDR2 is YSYEKL. V lost 4 bases and J lost 8, with 18 bases in between. The CDR3 consists of 15 residues. CDR3 bases: TGCGCCAGCAGCCGCGCTGGGGGGCTGGGGGATGAGCAGTTCTTC. It yields the protein CASSRAGGLGDEQFF.

The chain uses TRBV6-2 or TRBV6-3 and TRBJ2-1; D is tentatively TRBD1 or TRBD2 (5 bases each). This CDR3 spans 15 amino acids. Germline CDR1 MNHEY, CDR2 SVGEGT. V lost 5 bases and J 4 bases, leaving 15 bases between the germline ends. CDR3 DNA: TGTGCCAGCAGTCCAGATATGGGGGTATACAATGAGCAGTTCTTC. Its protein is CASSPDMGVYNEQFF.

The rearrangement links TRBV24-1 to TRBJ2-1; 11 bases agree with TRBD1. CDR1 and CDR2 from the germline V gene are KGHDR and SFDVKD. CDR3 size: 16 residues. This CDR3 is CAKLRDRGLRDNEQFF. Here the CDR3 DNA reads TGTGCAAAACTCCGGGACAGGGGGTTAAGGGACAATGAGCAGTTCTTC.

This clone has only one observation. This sequence joins TRBV5-6 and TRBJ1-1; 7 bases line up with TRBD1. Per the germline V gene, CDR1 is SGHDT and CDR2 is YYEEEE. The V and J ends lost 0 bases and 0 bases, in that order; junction bases with no gene match: 11. The CDR3 has 18 amino acids. CDR3 nucleotide sequence: TGTGCCAGCAGCTTGGTCCCAGGGGGGGCGAAAATGAACACTGAAGCTTTCTTT. It is translated as CASSLVPGGAKMNTEAFF.

The rearrangement links TRBV12-3 or TRBV12-4 to TRBJ2-1, with 7 bases fitting TRBD2. J was trimmed by 6 bases and V by 6 bases; bases with no gene match: 5. The CDR3 runs to 13 residues. CDR3 bases: TGTGCCAGCAGCCTCCGGACTAGCAATGAGCAGTTCTTC. It codes for CASSLRTSNEQFF.

The chain employs TRBV28 and TRBJ2-7, with 7 bases identical to TRBD1. The V gene end was trimmed by 8 bases and the J gene end by 5 bases; junction bases not matched to a gene: 9. The CDR3 runs to 13 residues. Germline CDR1 is MDHEN and CDR2 is SYDVKM. The CDR3 here is CASARQGGHEQYF. CDR3 DNA sequence: TGTGCCAGCGCTCGACAGGGCGGTCACGAGCAGTACTTC.

This chain links TRBV29-1 with TRBJ2-7; perhaps TRBD1 as D (5 bases). Germline V gene sequence: CDR1 SQVTM, CDR2 ANQGSEA. The length of the CDR3 is 12 residues. V was pared by 5 bases and J by 7 bases, with 15 bases between. CDR3 sequence reads: CSVRYGAAEQYF. CDR3 DNA sequence: TGCAGCGTTCGCTATGGGGCTGCGGAGCAGTACTTC.

This chain connects TRBV15 to TRBJ1-5; D is unclear. Trimming stripped 0 bases from V and 6 bases from J, with 12 bases between. The CDR3 spans 15 residues. CDR1 and CDR2 from the germline V gene are LNHNV and YYDKDF (reference sequence). This CDR3 reads CATSRDRGASQPQHF. The CDR3 DNA reads TGTGCCACCAGCAGAGATAGAGGTGCAAGTCAGCCCCAGCATTTT.